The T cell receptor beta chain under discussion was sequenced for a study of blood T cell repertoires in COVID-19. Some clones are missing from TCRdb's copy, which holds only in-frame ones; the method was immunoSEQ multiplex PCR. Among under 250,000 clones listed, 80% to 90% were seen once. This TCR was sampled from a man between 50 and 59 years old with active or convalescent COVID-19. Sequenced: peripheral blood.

The chain's CDR3 is CASEAGDLNTEAFF. The CDR3 DNA reads as TGTGCCAGTGAAGCCGGGGATCTGAACACTGAAGCTTTCTTT. The rearrangement uses TRBV28 and TRBJ1-1, with D unresolved. Germline assignment: CDR1 MDHEN and CDR2 SYDVKM. Trimming removed 9 bases from V and 0 bases from J, with 14 bases in between. The CDR3 covers 14 residues.